This is a list of T cell receptor beta chains from one sample in a study of T-cell memory formation after mild COVID-19. MiXCR, run by TCRdb on the 5' RACE reads, gives a single entry per CDR3 protein. The sample carries roughly 280,000 distinct CDR3 sequences, roughly 8% recorded once. Sequenced input: PBMCs or a T cell subset sorted from them (not recorded which). The receptors here all came from a man aged 18 to 29 who had mild COVID-19 (a few samples of this study predate the infection). Cell type and time point are not known. CDR3s include the opening cysteine and the closing phenylalanine or tryptophan. Fields, in order: CDR3 protein, CDR3 DNA, D gene, clone size, V gene, J gene. The D gene is left open where the match is weak. The size of a clone is reported for some rows only, either as once, few or many, or as a class for expanded clones.

CASSPQVGDSYNEQFF	TGTGCCAGCTCACCCCAGGTGGGGGACTCCTACAATGAGCAGTTCTTC	NA	NA	TRBV18	TRBJ2-1
CATSRTSSGYEQYF	TGTGCCACCAGCAGAACCTCTTCAGGCTACGAGCAGTACTTC	NA	few	TRBV15	TRBJ2-7
CASHREPTSTDTQYF	TGTGCTAGTCATAGGGAGCCAACCTCCACAGATACGCAGTATTTT	NA	NA	TRBV12-5	TRBJ2-3
CASSRQGASETQYF	TGTGCCAGCAGTCGCCAGGGGGCGTCTGAGACCCAGTACTTC	TRBD1	NA	TRBV27	TRBJ2-5
CASSQARGADTGELFF	TGTGCCAGCAGCCAAGCGCGGGGGGCGGACACCGGGGAGCTGTTTTTT	TRBD2	few	TRBV4-2	TRBJ2-2
CSAREGGQAYNEQFF	TGCAGTGCTAGAGAGGGGGGGCAAGCGTACAATGAGCAGTTCTTC	NA	NA	TRBV20-1	TRBJ2-1
CSSGTEYNEQFF	TGCAGCTCCGGGACGGAGTACAATGAGCAGTTCTTC	NA	NA	TRBV29-1	TRBJ2-1
CASSRGGAWTGELFF	TGTGCCAGCAGCCGCGGGGGGGCATGGACCGGGGAGCTGTTTTTT	TRBD2	NA	TRBV7-2	TRBJ2-2
CASSQTGDPNYGYTF	TGCGCCAGCAGCCAGACAGGTGATCCCAACTATGGCTACACCTTC	NA	NA	TRBV4-1	TRBJ1-2
CASSKGGETQYF	TGTGCCAGCAGCAAAGGGGGGGAGACCCAGTACTTC	NA	many	TRBV6-5	TRBJ2-5
CAWAGDRRETQYF	TGTGCCTGGGCGGGGGACCGCCGGGAGACCCAGTACTTC	TRBD2	NA	TRBV30	TRBJ2-5
CASSLASRETQYF	TGTGCCAGCAGCTTAGCTTCAAGGGAGACCCAGTACTTC	NA	many	TRBV7-9	TRBJ2-5
CASSFLVGELFF	TGTGCCAGCAGCTTTCTCGTCGGGGAGCTGTTTTTT	NA	NA	TRBV7-9	TRBJ2-2
CASSIYREGREQYF	TGCGCCAGCAGCATCTACAGGGAGGGGCGCGAGCAGTACTTC	NA	many	TRBV5-1	TRBJ2-7
CSVGGEVTFTEAFF	TGCAGCGTCGGGGGCGAGGTCACTTTCACTGAAGCTTTCTTT	NA	few	TRBV29-1	TRBJ1-1
CASSFGGAASTDTQYF	TGTGCCAGCAGCTTCGGCGGGGCCGCTAGCACAGATACGCAGTATTTT	NA	NA	TRBV5-4	TRBJ2-3
CASSSTGTGAGYTF	TGCGCCAGCAGCTCTACCGGGACAGGGGCTGGCTACACCTTC	TRBD1	few	TRBV5-1	TRBJ1-2
CASSLNGQQETQYF	TGTGCCAGCAGTTTGAACGGGCAACAAGAGACCCAGTACTTC	NA	few	TRBV6-6	TRBJ2-5
CASSPGLAGSSSYEQYF	TGTGCCAGCAGCCCGGGACTAGCGGGTTCGAGCTCCTACGAGCAGTACTTC	TRBD2	once	TRBV9	TRBJ2-7
CATSDLGLGEQYF	TGTGCCACCAGTGATCTCGGGCTCGGCGAGCAGTACTTC	NA	many	TRBV24-1	TRBJ2-7
CASSPGAASGSYNEQFF	TGTGCCAGCAGCCCTGGGGCGGCTAGCGGGTCTTACAATGAGCAGTTCTTC	TRBD2	many	TRBV9	TRBJ2-1
CATPGQTQETQYF	TGTGCCACTCCGGGACAGACACAAGAGACCCAGTACTTC	TRBD1	NA	TRBV7-2	TRBJ2-5
CATSITAGGEQFF	TGTGCCACCAGTATAACAGCCGGCGGTGAGCAGTTCTTC	NA	many	TRBV24-1	TRBJ2-1
CASSRGQGNNEQFF	TGTGCCAGCAGCCGGGGACAGGGTAACAATGAGCAGTTCTTC	TRBD1	few	TRBV5-6	TRBJ2-1
CASSGSLYEQYF	TGCGCCAGCAGCGGCAGCCTGTACGAGCAGTACTTC	NA	few	TRBV5-1	TRBJ2-7
CASSPGQHNEQFF	TGTGCCAGCAGCCCTGGACAGCACAATGAGCAGTTCTTC	NA	many	TRBV7-9	TRBJ2-1
CATSDLSGGAPDTQYF	TGTGCCACCAGTGACCTAAGCGGGGGGGCCCCAGATACGCAGTATTTT	TRBD2	few	TRBV24-1	TRBJ2-3
CASSKTGEGNIQYF	TGTGCCAGCAGTAAGACAGGGGAGGGAAACATTCAGTACTTC	NA	NA	TRBV12-3/TRBV12-4	TRBJ2-4
CSARPWGTQYF	TGCAGTGCTAGACCTTGGGGGACCCAGTACTTC	NA	NA	TRBV20-1	TRBJ2-5
CASSQAQGVGETQYF	TGCGCCAGCAGCCAAGCACAGGGGGTCGGGGAGACCCAGTACTTC	TRBD1	few	TRBV4-3	TRBJ2-5
CASSRTGGTDTQYF	TGCGCCAGCAGCCGGACAGGGGGCACAGATACGCAGTATTTT	TRBD1	many	TRBV5-1	TRBJ2-3
CSASRGQDGYTF	TGCAGTGCTAGTAGGGGGCAGGACGGCTACACCTTC	TRBD1	few	TRBV20-1	TRBJ1-2
CASRSTYAVETQYF	TGCGCCAGCAGATCAACCTACGCCGTGGAGACCCAGTACTTC	NA	NA	TRBV5-1	TRBJ2-5
CASSSRGRATDTQYF	TGTGCCAGCAGTTCCAGGGGGCGAGCGACAGATACGCAGTATTTT	TRBD1	NA	TRBV6-5	TRBJ2-3
CASKGGWETQYF	TGTGCCAGTAAGGGGGGGTGGGAGACCCAGTACTTC	NA	NA	TRBV7-2	TRBJ2-5
CASSFTGGTGELFF	TGTGCCAGCAGTTTCACGGGGGGCACCGGGGAGCTGTTTTTT	TRBD2	many	TRBV6-5	TRBJ2-2
CAISDRGQDEQYF	TGTGCCATCAGTGACAGGGGGCAGGACGAGCAGTACTTC	TRBD1	many	TRBV10-3	TRBJ2-7
CASSHAGGRETQYF	TGTGCCAGCAGCCATGCGGGGGGGCGAGAGACCCAGTACTTC	TRBD2	NA	TRBV3-1	TRBJ2-5
CAISKVGTEAFF	TGTGCCATCAGTAAGGTTGGCACTGAAGCTTTCTTT	NA	many	TRBV10-3	TRBJ1-1
CSARDIGGGIYNEQFF	TGCAGTGCTAGAGATATCGGCGGGGGGATTTACAATGAGCAGTTCTTC	TRBD2	many	TRBV20-1	TRBJ2-1
CASSRNTGTGGTGELFF	TGTGCCAGCAGCCGAAATACCGGGACAGGGGGAACCGGGGAGCTGTTTTTT	TRBD1	few	TRBV4-2	TRBJ2-2
CASSLQGGSTDTQYF	TGTGCCAGCAGCTTACAAGGGGGGAGCACAGATACGCAGTATTTT	NA	many	TRBV7-2	TRBJ2-3
CASSQVAGSYNSPLHF	TGTGCCAGCAGCCAAGTTGCTGGCTCCTATAATTCACCCCTCCACTTT	NA	few	TRBV14	TRBJ1-6
CASSNWFGQGDEKLFF	TGTGCCAGCAGTAATTGGTTTGGGCAGGGAGACGAAAAACTGTTTTTT	NA	NA	TRBV6-1	TRBJ1-4
CASSVPTSDSTDTQYF	TGTGCCAGCAGTGTGCCGACTAGCGATAGCACAGATACGCAGTATTTT	TRBD2	many	TRBV25-1	TRBJ2-3
CASSVRILFYSGANVLTF	TGTGCCAGCAGCGTTAGGATCCTCTTTTACTCTGGGGCCAACGTCCTGACTTTC	NA	many	TRBV7-2	TRBJ2-6
CASKAAERRRYEQFF	TGTGCCAGTAAAGCAGCCGAGCGCCGGCGATATGAGCAGTTCTTC	NA	once	TRBV19	TRBJ2-1
CASSAGAASTDTQYF	TGTGCCAGCAGCGCCGGGGCAGCTAGCACAGATACGCAGTATTTT	NA	few	TRBV5-4	TRBJ2-3
CASGDSSYEQYF	TGCGCCAGCGGGGACAGCTCCTACGAGCAGTACTTC	TRBD1	NA	TRBV5-1	TRBJ2-7
CASSKPGTGSPANTGELFF	TGTGCCAGCAGTAAACCCGGGACAGGATCGCCCGCTAACACCGGGGAGCTGTTTTTT	TRBD1	few	TRBV11-3	TRBJ2-2
CASSLAFGQGSGELFF	TGTGCCAGCAGCTTGGCGTTCGGGCAGGGAAGCGGGGAGCTGTTTTTT	NA	many	TRBV5-5	TRBJ2-2
CASSRGLAGGNEQFF	TGCGCCAGCAGCAGGGGACTAGCGGGGGGCAATGAGCAGTTCTTC	TRBD2	few	TRBV5-1	TRBJ2-1
CASSGSGLSSHF	TGTGCCAGCAGCGGGTCGGGACTCAGTTCGCACTTC	NA	few	TRBV11-2	TRBJ2-4
CSAGQGVATEAFF	TGCAGCGCAGGACAGGGGGTAGCCACTGAAGCTTTCTTT	TRBD1	many	TRBV29-1	TRBJ1-1
CAISGGSLFYEQFF	TGTGCCATCAGCGGGGGCTCCCTTTTCTATGAGCAGTTCTTC	NA	few	TRBV10-3	TRBJ2-1
CASSVAGGFNQPQHF	TGTGCCAGCAGCGTAGCCGGGGGTTTCAATCAGCCCCAGCATTTT	NA	NA	TRBV9	TRBJ1-5
CASSYRAGGGNTIYF	TGTGCCAGCAGTTACAGGGCAGGAGGTGGAAACACCATATATTTT	NA	NA	TRBV6-5	TRBJ1-3
CATSGRTGEALF	TGTGCCACCAGTGGTAGAACAGGGGAAGCTTTATTT	TRBD1	NA	TRBV24-1	TRBJ1-1
CASADWTYEQYF	TGTGCCAGCGCGGACTGGACCTACGAGCAGTACTTC	NA	few	TRBV7-2	TRBJ2-7